The 20 T cell receptor beta chains listed next were all sequenced from one sample in a study of OX40 agonist ivuxolimab in advanced cancers. Assay used: immunoSEQ multiplex PCR; TCRdb lists only in-frame clones, some missing. The data contain about 48,000 clones, about 88% of them singletons. This specimen consisted of CD4+ or CD8+ T cells sorted from blood, obtained in a trial of the OX40 agonist ivuxolimab. These TCRs come from an adult with an advanced solid tumor such as melanoma, head and neck, liver or kidney cancer.

This clone was observed once. The chain employs TRBV19 and TRBJ2-6, with 7 nucleotides matching TRBD1. The V and J ends lost 1 base and 3 bases, in that order; junction bases with no gene match: 3. Germline V CDR1 and CDR2: LNHDA, SQIVND (reference sequence). There are 16 residues in the CDR3. This CDR3 reads CASSIASGGGANVLTF. The CDR3 bases are TGTGCCAGTAGTATAGCTTCAGGGGGTGGGGCCAACGTCCTGACTTTC.

This chain uses TRBV18 with TRBJ2-5; D is tentatively TRBD1 or TRBD2 (5 bases each). Germline-derived CDR1 and CDR2 are KGHSH and LQKENI. The germline V and J ends were trimmed by 2 bases and 5 bases, with 24 bases remaining between them. The CDR3 length is 18 residues. The chain's CDR3 is CASSPLGPAGTTGETQYF. In DNA, the CDR3 is TGTGCCAGCTCACCATTGGGGCCCGCTGGCACCACGGGGGAGACCCAGTACTTC.

This chain joins TRBV6-8 and TRBJ2-1; 9 bases agree with TRBD2. The trim removed 5 bases at V and 4 bases at J, leaving 9 bases unmatched. The CDR3 runs 16 residues. CDR1 is MNHGY, CDR2 SAAAGT, per germline. CDR3 nucleotide sequence: TGTGCCAGCAGTCCCCCGGGACTAGCAGGGTACAATGAGCAGTTCTTC. This encodes CASSPPGLAGYNEQFF.

The chain links TRBV6-6 to TRBJ2-7; D remains ambiguous. Per germline, CDR1 MNHNY and CDR2 SVGAGI (reference sequence). V was clipped by 7 bases and J by 6 bases, with 10 bases between them. This CDR3 has 11 amino acids. The chain's CDR3 is CASTNIGEQYF. The CDR3 bases are TGTGCCAGCACCAACATCGGCGAGCAGTACTTC.

V and J are TRBV29-1 and TRBJ1-1; D remains unclear. The V and J ends lost 4 bases and 1 base respectively, with 4 bases between them. Germline V lookup: CDR1 SQVTM, CDR2 ANQGSEA. This CDR3 spans 11 amino acids. DNA of the CDR3: TGCAGCGTTGTTAGGAACACTGAAGCTTTCTTT. Its translation is CSVVRNTEAFF. The full variable domain, its missing parts supplied by reference TRBV29-1 and TRBJ1-1, is SAVISQKPSRDICQRGTSLTIQCQVDSQVTMMFWYRQQPGQSLTLIATANQGSEATYESGFVIDKFPISRPNLTFSTLTVSNMSPEDSSIYLCSVVRNTEAFFGQGTRLTVV.

This clone was counted a single time. This chain uses TRBV10-1 with TRBJ2-1; TRBD2 agrees at 7 bases. CDR1 and CDR2 from the germline V gene are WNHNN and SYGVQD (reference sequence). The V gene end was trimmed by 4 bases and the J gene end by 3 bases; junction bases not matched to a gene: 3. The CDR3 sequence is 14 residues long. DNA for the CDR3: TGCGCCAGCAGTGGCGGGGGAATCTACAATGAGCAGTTCTTC. It translates to CASSGGGIYNEQFF.

This clone was seen once. The chain uses TRBV28 and TRBJ1-4, with 9 bases that match TRBD1. V lost 5 bases, J lost 8 bases, and 12 bases stayed unmatched. Per germline, CDR1 MDHEN and CDR2 SYDVKM. There are 16 residues in the CDR3. The CDR3 bases are TGTGCCAGCAGTACGCTCCCGGGACAGGGTATCGAAAAACTGTTTTTT. Translation gives CASSTLPGQGIEKLFF. Variable domain in full (rest from reference TRBV28 and TRBJ1-4): DVKVTQSSRYLVKRTGEKVFLECVQDMDHENMFWYRQDPGLGLRLIYFSYDVKMKEKGDIPEGYSVSREKKERFSLILESASTNQTSMYLCASSTLPGQGIEKLFFGSGTQLSVL.

The chain combines TRBV6-5 with TRBJ1-2, with D perhaps matching TRBD1 (5 bases). Trimming shortened V by 5 bases and J by 4 bases, and 11 bases separated the two germline ends. This CDR3 comprises 13 residues. Germline loops: CDR1 MNHEY, CDR2 SVGAGI. CDR3 nucleotides: TGTGCCAGCAGTCTGGGACGGAGCTATGGCTACACCTTC. It translates to CASSLGRSYGYTF.

The V gene is TRBV28, the J gene TRBJ2-7, with D maybe TRBD1 (5 bases). V was shortened by 3 bases and J by 7 bases, with 7 bases between the two germline ends. Germline CDR1 reads MDHEN; CDR2 reads SYDVKM. This CDR3 is built from 11 residues. DNA of the CDR3: TGTGCCAGCAGTTTGGGGCGGGAGCAGTACTTC. This translates into CASSLGREQYF.

This clone appeared once. The chain recombines TRBV30 with TRBJ2-5; tentative D call: TRBD1 (6 bases). This CDR3 spans 13 amino acids. Germline CDR1 and CDR2: GTSNPN and SVGIG (reference sequence). Trimming shortened V by 0 bases and J by 5 bases, and 10 bases separated the two germline ends. CDR3 nucleotides: TGTGCCTGGAGTGTCGACAGGAATGAGACCCAGTACTTC. Translating it yields CAWSVDRNETQYF.

This chain links TRBV7-9 with TRBJ2-1; TRBD2 matches 14 bases. Germline CDR1 is SEHNR and CDR2 is FQNEAQ (reference sequence). CDR3 length equals 15 residues. The V segment lost 5 bases and the J segment 9 bases; nucleotides outside the gene matches: 6. For the CDR3, the DNA is TGTGCCAGCAGCCAACCGGGACTAGCGGGAGTTGAGCAGTTCTTC. Its protein product is CASSQPGLAGVEQFF.

The rearrangement joins TRBV2 to TRBJ1-2; D not certain. Trimming pared 4 bases from V and 2 bases from J, leaving 8 bases between. CDR3 length: 13 amino acids. CDR1 and CDR2 from the germline V gene are SNHLY and FYNNEI. CDR3 loop: CASSGTANYGYTF. The CDR3 DNA is TGTGCCAGCAGTGGAACGGCCAACTATGGCTACACCTTC.

In nucleotides, the CDR3 is TGCGCCAGCAGCTTGGTTGCGGGACGGAATGAGCAGTTCTTC. It is translated as CASSLVAGRNEQFF. The chain uses TRBV5-1 and TRBJ2-1; perhaps TRBD2 as D (6 bases). Trimming stripped 0 bases from V and 7 bases from J, with 11 bases between. The CDR3 spans 14 residues. CDR1 and CDR2 from the germline V gene are SGHRS and YFSETQ.

The chain has TRBV4-1 and TRBJ2-7, with TRBD1 as a possible D gene (5 bases). CDR1 and CDR2 (germline): MGHRA, YSYEKL. This CDR3 comprises 17 residues. V gave up 0 bases and J gave up 2 bases, with 17 bases separating them. The CDR3 DNA sequence: TGCGCCAGCAGCCAAGATGCCCGGCAGGGCCTCCCCTACGAGCAGTACTTC. This encodes CASSQDARQGLPYEQYF.

This clone was seen a single time. The rearrangement links TRBV10-3 to TRBJ2-2; 7 nucleotides agree with TRBD1. Germline V gene lookup returns CDR1 ENHRY and CDR2 SYGVKD. CDR3 length: 15 amino acids. J lost 2 bases, V lost 5 bases, and 5 bases had no gene match. CDR3 residues: CAISLGGPNTGELFF. CDR3 DNA sequence: TGTGCCATCAGTTTAGGGGGCCCCAACACCGGGGAGCTGTTTTTT.

This chain joins TRBV5-6 and TRBJ1-3; tentative D call: TRBD1 (5 bases). The germline gives CDR1 SGHDT, CDR2 YYEEEE. V was shortened by 2 bases and J by 4 bases, with 10 bases between the two germline ends. The CDR3 consists of 14 residues. The CDR3 sequence is CASSLGTFGNTIYF. The CDR3 coding sequence is TGTGCCAGCAGCTTAGGGACTTTCGGAAACACCATATATTTT.

This clone is medium-sized within its sample. The chain employs TRBV11-2 and TRBJ2-1; D uncertain. Germline V CDR1 and CDR2: SGHAT, FQNNGV. The CDR3 runs to 14 residues. The ends were cut back, 5 bases at V and 0 bases at J, with 8 bases in the middle. Written as DNA, the CDR3 is TGTGCCAGCAGCCCTCAGAGCTCCTACAATGAGCAGTTCTTC. Its protein is CASSPQSSYNEQFF. Based on the CDR3 plus reference TRBV11-2 and TRBJ2-1, the full variable domain is EAGVAQSPRYKIIEKRQSVAFWCNPISGHATLYWYQQILGQGPKLLIQFQNNGVVDDSQLPKDRFSAERLKGVDSTLKIQPAKLEDSAVYLCASSPQSSYNEQFFGPGTRLTVL.

This clone was detected a few times. The DNA for the CDR3 is TGTGCCAGCAGTTACGGACGGACCCCCCACTACGAGCAGTACTTC. This gives the protein CASSYGRTPHYEQYF. The chain links TRBV6-6 to TRBJ2-7, with D uncertain. The V and J ends lost 2 bases and 3 bases respectively, with 14 bases between them. The CDR3 runs 15 residues. In germline, CDR1 is MNHNY, CDR2 SVGAGI (reference sequence).

The chain links TRBV5-1 to TRBJ2-3, with 7 bases matching TRBD2. The CDR3 is made up of 14 amino acids. Germline V gene sequence: CDR1 SGHRS, CDR2 YFSETQ. Trimming took 2 bases from V and 4 from J; bases not matched to a gene: 4. The CDR3 spells CASSFGEGPDTQYF. The CDR3 region has the DNA TGCGCCAGCAGCTTTGGGGAGGGGCCAGATACGCAGTATTTT.

This chain links TRBV4-1 with TRBJ1-1; D gene uncertain. This CDR3 has 15 amino acids. The V end was cut by 3 bases, the J end by 0 bases, with 11 bases between. CDR1 MGHRA and CDR2 YSYEKL come from the germline V gene. The CDR3 DNA reads as TGCGCCAGCAGCCAGACACCGAGATTGAACACTGAAGCTTTCTTT. Amino acids: CASSQTPRLNTEAFF.